Listed below are T cell receptor beta chains from one sample, sequenced in a study of PD-1 blockade in classical Hodgkin lymphoma. The table came from immunoSEQ multiplex PCR; TCRdb's copy has only in-frame clones and leaves some out. This table holds some 95,000 clones, roughly 89% found once. The sample here was peripheral blood mononuclear cells (PBMCs), taken before the second cycle of nivolumab. These receptors all stem from a human donor with classical Hodgkin lymphoma. Each CDR3 is given with its conserved first and last residue. A D gene is named only where the DNA matches it firmly. Expanded clones get a size class; other rows say once, few or many, or leave the size out.

j_gene | abundance | v_gene | d_gene | CDR3nt | CDR3aa
TRBJ2-7 | NA | TRBV15 | NA | TGTGCCACCAGCAACTCCCGGGGACCCGTGTACGAGCAGTACTTC | CATSNSRGPVYEQYF
TRBJ1-1 | NA | TRBV15 | TRBD1 | TGTGCCACCAGCCGGGACAGGGGGCTGCACACTGAAGCTTTCTTT | CATSRDRGLHTEAFF
TRBJ2-5 | NA | TRBV13 | NA | TGTGCCAGCAGCCCCCCTTACGGACACCCCCAAGAGACCCAGTACTTC | CASSPPYGHPQETQYF
TRBJ2-5 | NA | TRBV7-9 | NA | TGTGCCAGCAGCGGTGGGGCACCCTTGGGGGACTTC | CASSGGAPLGDF
TRBJ1-6 | NA | TRBV2 | NA | TGTGCCAGCAGTGATCTCATCGGTATGGGGGAGATCCACTTT | CASSDLIGMGEIHF
TRBJ2-2 | NA | TRBV7-9 | TRBD2 | TGTGCCAGCAGCTTAGCGACTAGCGGGAGTTGGACCGGGGAGCTGTTTTTT | CASSLATSGSWTGELFF
TRBJ1-1 | NA | TRBV10-3 | NA | TGTGCCATCAGTGAGATTGGGGTTGGCACTGAAGCTTTCTTT | CAISEIGVGTEAFF
TRBJ1-4 | NA | TRBV19 | NA | TGTGCCAGTAGCCCCAGTGGGCGGGAAAAACTGTTTTTT | CASSPSGREKLFF
TRBJ1-2 | NA | TRBV19 | NA | TGTGCCAGTAGTATCGACAGTTCTAACTATGGCTACACCTTC | CASSIDSSNYGYTF
TRBJ2-3 | NA | TRBV12-2 | NA | TGTGCAAGTCGCGCATCTAGCGGGAGGTCAGATACGCAGTATTTT | CASRASSGRSDTQYF
TRBJ2-1 | NA | TRBV9 | TRBD2 | TGTGCCAGCAGCCTCACTAGCGGGGCCTACAATGAGCAGTTCTTC | CASSLTSGAYNEQFF
TRBJ2-7 | NA | TRBV7-8 | NA | TGTGCCAGCAGCCCTAAGACAGGAGGGTACTACGAGCAGTACTTC | CASSPKTGGYYEQYF
TRBJ2-7 | NA | TRBV27 | TRBD2 | TGTGCCAGCAGTCCCCAAGCGGGAGGGCCTTACGAGCAGTACTTC | CASSPQAGGPYEQYF
TRBJ2-7 | NA | TRBV28 | TRBD2 | TGTGCCAGCAGTTTTGGGCGGGGGGCCCCCTACGAGCAGTACTTC | CASSFGRGAPYEQYF
TRBJ1-1 | NA | TRBV5-1 | NA | TGCGCCAGCAGCTTGGCCGGGATGAACACTGAAGCTTTCTTT | CASSLAGMNTEAFF
TRBJ2-3 | NA | TRBV29-1 | TRBD2 | TGCAGCGTTGTAAGCGGGGGTACAGATACGCAGTATTTT | CSVVSGGTDTQYF
TRBJ2-2 | once | TRBV27 | NA | TGTGCCAGCAGTTCGGGACTTACTACCGGGGAGCTGTTTTTT | CASSSGLTTGELFF
TRBJ2-1 | NA | TRBV30 | TRBD2 | TGTGCCTGCCCCAAGGGGTTGGCGGGAGGTAACTACAATGAGCAGTTCTTC | CACPKGLAGGNYNEQFF
TRBJ2-1 | NA | TRBV11-3 | NA | TGTGCCAGCAGCCCCCGTACCCAGGGTCATGAGCAGTTCTTC | CASSPRTQGHEQFF
TRBJ2-5 | NA | TRBV5-1 | TRBD1 | TGCGCCAGCAGCATGGGGACAGGGATTCGGGAGACCCAGTACTTC | CASSMGTGIRETQYF
TRBJ1-2 | few | TRBV21-1 | NA | TGTGCCAGCAGCACAGGACAGGCTGGCTACACCTTC | CASSTGQAGYTF
TRBJ2-5 | NA | TRBV19 | NA | TGTGCCAGTAGTATAGGAACTAGGGGTGCAGAGACCCAGTACTTC | CASSIGTRGAETQYF
TRBJ2-2 | NA | TRBV13 | TRBD2 | TGTGCCAGCAGCATACTACTAGCGGGGGTTAACACCGGGGAGCTGTTTTTT | CASSILLAGVNTGELFF
TRBJ2-7 | NA | TRBV14 | TRBD2 | TGTGCCAGCAGCCGGGGGACTAGCGGGAGTTCAAGGGAGCAGTACTTC | CASSRGTSGSSREQYF
TRBJ2-7 | NA | TRBV4-1 | NA | TGCGCCAGCAGCCAAATAGAGACAGACTACGAGCAGTACTTC | CASSQIETDYEQYF
TRBJ2-7 | NA | TRBV6-1 | NA | TGTGCCAGCAGAGCCCATGGGTCCCCCGGCAAGCAGTACTTC | CASRAHGSPGKQYF
TRBJ1-5 | NA | TRBV19 | TRBD1 | TGTGCCAGTAGTATAAGGGGAGGGGGCTATAGCAATCAGCCCCAGCATTTT | CASSIRGGGYSNQPQHF
TRBJ2-1 | NA | TRBV18 | NA | TGTGCCAGCTCACCATCTGATGAGCAGTTCTTC | CASSPSDEQFF
TRBJ2-6 | NA | TRBV19 | TRBD1 | TGTGCCAGTAGTATGATGACAGGGGACTCTGGGGCCAACGTCCTGACTTTC | CASSMMTGDSGANVLTF
TRBJ2-2 | NA | TRBV11-3 | NA | TGTGCCAGCAGCTTAGGCCAGGCGGCGACCGGGGAGCTGTTTTTT | CASSLGQAATGELFF
TRBJ1-5 | NA | TRBV28 | NA | TGTGCCAGCAGTTTTTCAGCGGAGCTCCAGCCCCAGCATTTT | CASSFSAELQPQHF
TRBJ1-2 | once | TRBV6-6 | NA | TGTGCCAGCAGTTACTCCACCTATGGCTACACCTTC | CASSYSTYGYTF
TRBJ2-3 | NA | TRBV9 | NA | TGTGCCAGCAGCGTCGGCGGGACGGTAGATACGCAGTATTTT | CASSVGGTVDTQYF
TRBJ2-5 | NA | TRBV2 | NA | TGTGCCAGCAGTGTGTTTCGGTTTGGAGAGACCCAGTACTTC | CASSVFRFGETQYF
TRBJ1-2 | once | TRBV7-2 | TRBD1 | TGTGCCAGCAGCCAGGGGGGCGGATATGGCTACACCTTC | CASSQGGGYGYTF
TRBJ1-5 | NA | TRBV6-1 | NA | TGTGCCAGCAGCGACGGTAATAGCAATCAGCCCCAGCATTTT | CASSDGNSNQPQHF
TRBJ1-1 | NA | TRBV28 | TRBD1 | TGTGCCAGCCAGGTGCCACAGGGGGCTAACACTGAAGCTTTCTTT | CASQVPQGANTEAFF
TRBJ2-2 | NA | TRBV7-8 | TRBD2 | TGTGCCAGCTTCCCGTTAAGCGGGAGTGGGACCGGGGAGCTGTTTTTT | CASFPLSGSGTGELFF
TRBJ2-2 | NA | TRBV5-4 | NA | TGTGCCAGCAGCCCCGGGACAAGACCAGCCACCGGGGAGCTGTTTTTT | CASSPGTRPATGELFF
TRBJ2-7 | NA | TRBV5-1 | TRBD1 | TGCGCCAGCAGCTTCCGGGACAGTCGATACGAGCAGTACTTC | CASSFRDSRYEQYF
TRBJ2-3 | NA | TRBV10-2 | TRBD1 | TGCGCCAGCAGGCCAGACAGGGGGTTTGGAGATACGCAGTATTTT | CASRPDRGFGDTQYF
TRBJ2-7 | NA | TRBV6-1 | NA | TGTGCCAGCGAGACTAGGAGCTCCTACGAGCAGTACTTC | CASETRSSYEQYF
TRBJ2-7 | NA | TRBV27 | NA | TGTGCCAACAGTTCTCGTCTCTACGAGCAGTACTTC | CANSSRLYEQYF
TRBJ1-4 | NA | TRBV28 | TRBD1 | TGTGCCAGCATTTACGACAGGGGAGGTGAAAAACTGTTTTTT | CASIYDRGGEKLFF
TRBJ1-1 | NA | TRBV29-1 | NA | TGCAGCGTTCTTTTGCAGATGAACACTGAAGCTTTCTTT | CSVLLQMNTEAFF
TRBJ2-7 | NA | TRBV28 | NA | TGTGCCAGCAGTCCTGGGGGGGCTGGCTACGAGCAGTACTTC | CASSPGGAGYEQYF
TRBJ2-1 | NA | TRBV2 | NA | TGTGCCAGCAGTGAAGGGCTAGCGTCCTACAATGAGCAGTTCTTC | CASSEGLASYNEQFF
TRBJ2-5 | NA | TRBV9 | NA | TGTGCCAGCAGCCCTCAGGGTGCGGAGACCCAGTACTTC | CASSPQGAETQYF
TRBJ2-1 | NA | TRBV11-1 | TRBD1 | TGTGCCAGCAGCTTGGGACAGGGCTCAGCGAATGAGCAGTTCTTC | CASSLGQGSANEQFF
TRBJ2-5 | NA | TRBV11-2 | NA | TGTGCCAGCAGCTTACGGACGTCAGGAGAGACCCAGTACTTC | CASSLRTSGETQYF
TRBJ2-2 | NA | TRBV28 | NA | TGTGCCAGCCTAAGGTGGCAGGGGAACACCGGGGAGCTGTTTTTT | CASLRWQGNTGELFF
TRBJ2-1 | NA | TRBV29-1 | TRBD2 | TGCAGCGTTGGGCTAGCGGGGGAGAATGAGCAGTTCTTC | CSVGLAGENEQFF
TRBJ1-2 | NA | TRBV7-9 | TRBD1 | TGTGCCAGCAGCTTCAGACAGGGTACGGGGACCTTC | CASSFRQGTGTF
TRBJ2-1 | NA | TRBV27 | NA | TGTGCCAGCAGTTTTGCGGGGAGCGGATACAATGAGCAGTTCTTC | CASSFAGSGYNEQFF
TRBJ1-2 | NA | TRBV7-9 | NA | TGTGCCAGCAGCTTAGGGGGGAGCCCCTACTATGGCTACACCTTC | CASSLGGSPYYGYTF
TRBJ1-5 | NA | TRBV18 | TRBD1 | TGTGCCAGCTCACTTGGGACAGGGGGAAATCAGCCCCAGCATTTT | CASSLGTGGNQPQHF
TRBJ1-1 | NA | TRBV29-1 | TRBD1 | TGCAGCGTTGGGGGACAGGGCAATGTGGACACTGAAGCTTTCTTT | CSVGGQGNVDTEAFF
TRBJ1-2 | NA | TRBV6-5 | NA | TGTGCCAGCAGTTACCAAGAGGGCCGGTATGGCTACACCTTC | CASSYQEGRYGYTF
TRBJ2-7 | NA | TRBV9 | TRBD1 | TGTGCCAGCAGCGGCCGGGACAGAAACTACGAGCAGTACTTC | CASSGRDRNYEQYF
TRBJ1-2 | NA | TRBV6-5 | TRBD1 | TGTGCCAGCACCTTGACAGGGGGCGCTAACTATGGCTACACCTTC | CASTLTGGANYGYTF